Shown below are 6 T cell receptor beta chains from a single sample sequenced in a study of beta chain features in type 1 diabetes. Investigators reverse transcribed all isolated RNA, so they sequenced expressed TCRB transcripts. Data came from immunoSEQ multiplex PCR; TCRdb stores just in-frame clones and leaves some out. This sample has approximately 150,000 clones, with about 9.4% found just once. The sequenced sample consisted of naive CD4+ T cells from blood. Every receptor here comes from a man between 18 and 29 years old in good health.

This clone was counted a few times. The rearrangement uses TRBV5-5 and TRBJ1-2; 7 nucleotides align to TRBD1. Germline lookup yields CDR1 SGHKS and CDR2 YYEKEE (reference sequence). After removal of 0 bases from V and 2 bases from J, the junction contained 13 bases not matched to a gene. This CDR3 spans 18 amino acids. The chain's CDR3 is CASSLGPTTGTVNYGYTF. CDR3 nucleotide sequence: TGTGCCAGCAGCTTGGGTCCCACCACTGGGACAGTGAACTATGGCTACACCTTC.

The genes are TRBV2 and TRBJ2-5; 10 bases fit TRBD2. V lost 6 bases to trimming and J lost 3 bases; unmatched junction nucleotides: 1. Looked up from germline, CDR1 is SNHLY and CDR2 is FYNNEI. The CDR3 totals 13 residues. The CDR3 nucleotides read TGTGCCAGCAGCGGACTAGCGGAAGAGACCCAGTACTTC. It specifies CASSGLAEETQYF.

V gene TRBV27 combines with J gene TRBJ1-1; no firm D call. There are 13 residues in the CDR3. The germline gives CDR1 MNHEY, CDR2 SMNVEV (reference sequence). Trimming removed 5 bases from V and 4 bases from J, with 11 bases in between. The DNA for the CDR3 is TGTGCCAGCAGTCCCCTAAGTGGCACTGAAGCTTTCTTT. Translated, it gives CASSPLSGTEAFF.

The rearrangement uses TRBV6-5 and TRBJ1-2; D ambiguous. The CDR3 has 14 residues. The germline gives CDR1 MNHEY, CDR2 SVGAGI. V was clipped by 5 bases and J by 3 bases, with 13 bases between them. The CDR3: CASSGSGVDYGYTF. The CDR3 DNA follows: TGTGCCAGCAGTGGCAGCGGGGTGGACTATGGCTACACCTTC.

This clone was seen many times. CDR3 nucleotides: TGCGCCAGCACCCAGAGACAGAGACGGTACAATGAGCAGTTCTTC. Encoded protein: CASTQRQRRYNEQFF. This chain uses TRBV23-1 with TRBJ2-1; maybe TRBD1 (5 bases). TRBV23-1 is an open reading frame, and its role is uncertain. V dropped 7 bases and J dropped 4 bases, with 17 bases sitting between them. The CDR3 has 15 residues.

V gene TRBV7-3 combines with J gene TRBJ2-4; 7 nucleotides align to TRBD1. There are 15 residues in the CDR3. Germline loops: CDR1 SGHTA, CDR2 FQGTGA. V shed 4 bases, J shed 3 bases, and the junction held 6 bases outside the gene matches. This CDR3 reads CASSSQGTVKNIQYF. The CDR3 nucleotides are TGTGCCAGCAGCTCCCAAGGGACAGTCAAAAACATTCAGTACTTC.